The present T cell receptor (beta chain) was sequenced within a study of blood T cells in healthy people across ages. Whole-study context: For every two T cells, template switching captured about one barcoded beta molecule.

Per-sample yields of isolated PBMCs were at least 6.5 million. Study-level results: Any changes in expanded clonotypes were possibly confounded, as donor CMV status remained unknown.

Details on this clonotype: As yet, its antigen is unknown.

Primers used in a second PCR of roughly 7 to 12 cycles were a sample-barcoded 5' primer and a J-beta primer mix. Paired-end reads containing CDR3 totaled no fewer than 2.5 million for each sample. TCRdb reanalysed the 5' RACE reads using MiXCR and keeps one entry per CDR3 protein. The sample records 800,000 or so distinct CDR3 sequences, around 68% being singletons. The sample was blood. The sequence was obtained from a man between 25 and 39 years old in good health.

The CDR3: CSARDRKGARETQYF. CDR3 coding DNA: TGCAGTGCTAGAGATCGGAAAGGGGCCCGGGAGACCCAGTACTTC. The chain employs TRBV20-1 and TRBJ2-5, with a weak D call TRBD1 (5 bases). Trimming stripped 0 bases from V and 5 bases from J, with 16 bases between. From germline, CDR1 is DFQATT and CDR2 SNEGSKA (reference sequence). CDR3 length equals 15 residues.